The next 26 T cell receptor beta chains were all read from a single sample in a study of shared clonotypes between healthy human individuals. The data were produced by immunoSEQ multiplex PCR, yet TCRdb's version contains in-frame clones alone and is incomplete. The sample shows around 2.5 million clones, roughly 93% of them seen only once. The specimen sequenced was naive CD4+ T cells from PBMCs. The sample's subset: CD45RA+ positively selected. These receptors all stem from a man aged 18 to 35 in good health. Some clones in this sample may be carry-over from other donors' samples.

The CDR3 sequence: CASSRGRLEKLFF. CDR3 sequence (DNA): TGTGCCAGTAGCCGGGGGCGCCTGGAAAAACTGTTTTTT. V is TRBV19 and J is TRBJ1-4, with D possibly matching TRBD1 (6 bases). CDR3 length equals 13 residues. V was shortened by 6 bases and J by 8 bases, with 13 bases between the two germline ends. Germline loops: CDR1 LNHDA, CDR2 SQIVND (reference sequence).

The chain combines TRBV6-1 with TRBJ1-3; no definite D call. Between the trimmed V and J ends, which lost 2 bases and 1 base, there was a span of 6 bases. CDR3 length equals 14 residues. Germline CDR1 and CDR2: MNHNS and SASEGT. CDR3 in amino acids: CASSEFWSGNTIYF. The CDR3 DNA reads TGTGCCAGCAGTGAATTCTGGTCTGGAAACACCATATATTTT.

The chain couples TRBV6-7 to TRBJ2-4, with 11 nucleotides matching TRBD1. TRBV6-7 is marked as an open reading frame, function uncertain. Germline trimming cut 7 bases from V and 11 bases from J; bases unmatched to any gene: 10. The CDR3 runs to 14 residues. CDR3 nucleotide sequence: TGTGCCAGCACTCCGGGACAGGGGGTCAACGTTCAGTACTTC. Amino acids: CASTPGQGVNVQYF.

The chain combines TRBV7-2 with TRBJ1-1; TRBD1 matches 7 bases. V gave up 0 bases and J gave up 1 base; unmatched junction bases: 5. The CDR3 has 16 amino acids. Germline CDR1 SGHTA, CDR2 FQGNSA. The CDR3 reads CASSLAGTAQNTEAFF. For the CDR3, the DNA is TGTGCCAGCAGCTTAGCTGGGACAGCCCAGAACACTGAAGCTTTCTTT.

CDR3 in amino acids: CASSLGVAFSNTGELFF. The DNA of the CDR3 is TGCGCCAGCAGCTTGGGGGTGGCCTTTTCGAACACCGGGGAGCTGTTTTTT. The chain couples TRBV5-1 to TRBJ2-2, with no clear D. This CDR3 contains 17 residues. Germline V CDR1 and CDR2: SGHRS, YFSETQ. V was clipped by 0 bases and J by 0 bases, with 12 bases between them.

The chain links TRBV4-1 to TRBJ2-3, with 10 bases matching TRBD2. Germline lookup yields CDR1 MGHRA and CDR2 YSYEKL. The CDR3 is made up of 17 amino acids. J gave up 3 bases and V 4 bases, and 10 bases lay outside the gene matches. CDR3 DNA: TGCGCCAGCAGCCGCCCCCTAGCGGGAGTTCCTACAGATACGCAGTATTTT. Translation: CASSRPLAGVPTDTQYF.

The CDR3 DNA sequence: TGTGCCAGCAGCGTAGTCCCCCTCGATACGCAGTATTTT. Translating it yields CASSVVPLDTQYF. V and J are TRBV9 and TRBJ2-3; the D is unclear. Germline CDR1 reads SGDLS; CDR2 reads YYNGEE. CDR3 size: 13 residues. The V and J ends lost 0 bases and 6 bases respectively, with 8 bases between them.

As regards this clone: The sample has other DNA sequences that encode this CDR3 too. This chain connects TRBV5-1 to TRBJ1-1; D ambiguous. The CDR3 is 13 residues long. Trimming took 1 base from V and 3 from J, leaving 7 bases between them. Germline lookup yields CDR1 SGHRS and CDR2 YFSETQ. This CDR3 is CASSLSADTEAFF. The CDR3 DNA reads TGCGCCAGCAGCTTGTCCGCGGACACTGAAGCTTTCTTT.

Comment on this clone: At the DNA level, this CDR3 is encoded by other sequences in the same sample as well. V gene TRBV5-6 combines with J gene TRBJ1-3; D is possibly TRBD1 (6 bases). V was clipped by 1 base and J by 1 base, with 9 bases between them. The CDR3 extends over 15 amino acids. CDR1 is SGHDT, CDR2 YYEEEE, per germline. CDR3 loop: CASSLRGGSGNTIYF. In DNA form, the CDR3 reads TGTGCCAGCAGCTTGCGAGGGGGATCTGGAAACACCATATATTTT.

The chain has TRBV11-2 and TRBJ1-2; TRBD1 matches at 9 bases. V was pared by 5 bases and J by 6 bases, with 10 bases of the junction left unmatched. The germline CDR1 and CDR2 sequences are SGHAT and FQNNGV. The CDR3 sequence is 15 residues long. This CDR3 reads CASSAPSQGAHGYTF. The CDR3 DNA reads TGTGCCAGCAGCGCCCCTTCACAGGGGGCGCATGGCTACACCTTC.

CDR3 coding DNA: TGCGCCAGCAGCATGGACAGGGGGGAGCAAGAGACCCAGTACTTC. Its translation is CASSMDRGEQETQYF. The chain joins TRBV5-1 to TRBJ2-5; 10 bases agree with TRBD1. The CDR3 extends over 15 amino acids. The V gene end was trimmed by 4 bases and the J gene end by 2 bases; junction bases not matched to a gene: 5. The V gene's germline CDR1 is SGHRS and CDR2 YFSETQ.

To note about this clone: Other DNA sequences in this specimen translate into the identical CDR3. The genes are TRBV15 and TRBJ1-5; a possible D gene is TRBD1 (5 bases). This CDR3 spans 12 amino acids. Trimming removed 8 bases at V and 4 bases at J, with 9 bases between. The germline CDR1 and CDR2 sequences are LNHNV and YYDKDF (reference sequence). The CDR3 region has the DNA TGTGCCACCTCTAGGGGTAATCAGCCCCAGCATTTT. It specifies CATSRGNQPQHF. Drawing the rest from reference TRBV15 and TRBJ1-5, the complete variable domain is DAMVIQNPRYQVTQFGKPVTLSCSQTLNHNVMYWYQQKSSQAPKLLFHYYDKDFNNEADTPDNFQSRRPNTSFCFLDIRSPGLGDTAMYLCATSRGNQPQHFGDGTRLSIL.

This rearrangement joins TRBV6-6 to TRBJ2-5; D is uncertain. V lost 3 bases to trimming and J lost 6 bases, with 5 bases between them. The CDR3 spans 11 residues. From germline, CDR1 is MNHNY and CDR2 SVGAGI (reference sequence). This CDR3 is CASSYGQTQYF. The CDR3 region has the DNA TGTGCCAGCAGTTATGGCCAGACCCAGTACTTC.

The V call is TRBV19, the J call TRBJ2-3, with 9 bases matching TRBD2. V lost 7 bases, J lost 3 bases, and 8 bases stayed unmatched. Germline-derived CDR1 and CDR2 are LNHDA and SQIVND (reference sequence). This CDR3 contains 15 residues. This chain's CDR3 is CASKGSGSWTDTQYF. CDR3 DNA sequence: TGTGCCAGTAAGGGTAGCGGGAGTTGGACAGATACGCAGTATTTT.

The rearrangement uses TRBV28 and TRBJ2-5; D unclear. In germline, CDR1 is MDHEN, CDR2 SYDVKM. The length of the CDR3 is 14 residues. Trimming removed 6 bases from V and 1 base from J, with 12 bases in between. DNA of the CDR3: TGTGCCAGCAGCCTAACACCGTTCCAAGAGACCCAGTACTTC. Translated, it gives CASSLTPFQETQYF.

The V call is TRBV5-1, the J call TRBJ1-2; D not resolved. Trimming shortened V by 0 bases and J by 5 bases, and 11 bases separated the two germline ends. The CDR3 contains 14 residues. CDR1 is SGHRS and CDR2 is YFSETQ in the germline V gene. CDR3 sequence reads: CASSLETAGYGYTF. The CDR3 DNA sequence: TGCGCCAGCAGCTTGGAGACGGCCGGATATGGCTACACCTTC.

Details on this clone: Other DNA sequences in the sample encode the same CDR3. The chain is built from TRBV7-3 and TRBJ1-1, with TRBD1 as a possible D gene (5 bases). Germline loops: CDR1 SGHTA, CDR2 FQGTGA. The CDR3 spans 14 residues. V lost 2 bases, J lost 1 base, and 8 bases lay in between. Here the CDR3 reads CASSLGAGNTEAFF. For the CDR3, the DNA is TGTGCCAGCAGCTTAGGGGCAGGGAACACTGAAGCTTTCTTT.

The chain employs TRBV6-5 and TRBJ2-2, with D possibly TRBD1 on 5 matching bases. CDR3 size: 14 residues. V was trimmed by 5 bases and J by 5 bases, leaving 12 bases between them. Germline V gene data show CDR1 as MNHEY and CDR2 as SVGAGI. In DNA form, the CDR3 reads TGTGCCAGCAGTCCCCGACAGAGTACCGGGGAGCTGTTTTTT. Residues: CASSPRQSTGELFF.

The chain combines TRBV6-1 with TRBJ2-7, with D possibly being TRBD2 (6 bases). Germline V CDR1 and CDR2: MNHNS, SASEGT. The CDR3 runs to 14 residues. V gave up 0 bases and J gave up 3 bases, with 9 bases separating them. The CDR3: CASSEAGGFYEQYF. CDR3 sequence (DNA): TGTGCCAGCAGTGAAGCGGGAGGATTCTACGAGCAGTACTTC.

The chain has TRBV28 and TRBJ1-5; a weak D match, TRBD1 (5 bases). Trimming took 6 bases from V and 0 from J, leaving 12 bases between them. Germline V CDR1 and CDR2: MDHEN, SYDVKM. The CDR3 is 15 residues long. CDR3 amino acids: CASRMTVNSNQPQHF. CDR3 DNA: TGTGCCAGCAGAATGACAGTAAATAGCAATCAGCCCCAGCATTTT. Full variable domain (remainder filled in from reference TRBV28 and TRBJ1-5): DVKVTQSSRYLVKRTGEKVFLECVQDMDHENMFWYRQDPGLGLRLIYFSYDVKMKEKGDIPEGYSVSREKKERFSLILESASTNQTSMYLCASRMTVNSNQPQHFGDGTRLSIL.

The CDR3 nucleotides are TGCAGCGGGTGGAACCTCCAAGAGACCCAGTACTTC. It codes for CSGWNLQETQYF. The chain links TRBV29-1 to TRBJ2-5, with D unclear. CDR3 size: 12 residues. Germline V gene data show CDR1 as SQVTM and CDR2 as ANQGSEA. Trimming removed 7 bases at V and 1 base at J, with 10 bases between.

This chain joins TRBV4-2 and TRBJ2-3; D is perhaps TRBD2 (6 bases). Per the germline V gene, CDR1 is LGHNA and CDR2 is YNFKEQ. V lost 4 bases, J lost 2 bases, and 13 bases lay in between. The CDR3 runs 15 residues. The chain's CDR3 is CASSPSGLLTDTQYF. As DNA, the CDR3 is TGTGCCAGCAGCCCATCGGGACTTCTCACAGATACGCAGTATTTT.

This clone was seen once. The chain employs TRBV27 and TRBJ1-2, with 10 bases that match TRBD1. J lost 5 bases, V lost 2 bases, and 5 bases had no gene match. CDR3 length: 15 residues. Per the germline V gene, CDR1 is MNHEY and CDR2 is SMNVEV (reference sequence). DNA for the CDR3: TGTGCCAGCAGTTTACTTGGGGACAGGGGTTATGGCTACACCTTC. This codes for CASSLLGDRGYGYTF.

This chain links TRBV2 with TRBJ2-3, with 10 bases aligning to TRBD1. This CDR3 region has 16 residues. The junction had 8 bases not matched to a gene; V was cut back by 8 bases and J by 0 bases. Germline V gene data show CDR1 as SNHLY and CDR2 as FYNNEI. CDR3 amino acids: CASVGQGSRSTDTQYF. The DNA for the CDR3 is TGTGCCAGCGTGGGACAGGGGAGTCGAAGCACAGATACGCAGTATTTT.

The rearrangement links TRBV28 to TRBJ1-2; the D gene is possibly TRBD1 (6 bases). The CDR3 has 13 residues. V lost 5 bases to trimming and J lost 4 bases, with 11 bases between them. Looked up from germline, CDR1 is MDHEN and CDR2 is SYDVKM. Here the CDR3 reads CASSTQGPYGYTF. The CDR3 DNA reads as TGTGCCAGCAGTACCCAGGGGCCCTATGGCTACACCTTC.

V is TRBV6-1 and J is TRBJ2-1, with 8 bases identical to TRBD2. The CDR3 sequence is 13 residues long. The junction had 4 bases not matched to a gene; V was cut back by 8 bases and J by 4 bases. Germline V gene data show CDR1 as MNHNS and CDR2 as SASEGT. The chain's CDR3 is CASGTSGYNEQFF. Written as DNA, the CDR3 is TGTGCCAGCGGGACTAGTGGGTACAATGAGCAGTTCTTC.